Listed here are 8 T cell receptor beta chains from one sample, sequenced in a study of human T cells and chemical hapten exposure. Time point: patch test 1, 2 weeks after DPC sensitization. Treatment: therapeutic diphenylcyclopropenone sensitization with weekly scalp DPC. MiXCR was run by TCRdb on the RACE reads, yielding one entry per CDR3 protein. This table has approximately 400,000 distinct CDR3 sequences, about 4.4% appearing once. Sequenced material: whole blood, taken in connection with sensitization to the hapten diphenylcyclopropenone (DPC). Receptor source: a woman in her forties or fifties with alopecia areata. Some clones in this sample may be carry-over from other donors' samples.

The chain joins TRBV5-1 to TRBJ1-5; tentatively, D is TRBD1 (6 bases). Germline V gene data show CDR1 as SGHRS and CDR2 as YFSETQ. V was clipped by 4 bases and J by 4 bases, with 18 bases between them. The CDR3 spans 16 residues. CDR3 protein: CASSAGVLESNQPQHF. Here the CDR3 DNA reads TGCGCCAGCAGCGCAGGGGTCCTGGAAAGTAATCAGCCCCAGCATTTT.

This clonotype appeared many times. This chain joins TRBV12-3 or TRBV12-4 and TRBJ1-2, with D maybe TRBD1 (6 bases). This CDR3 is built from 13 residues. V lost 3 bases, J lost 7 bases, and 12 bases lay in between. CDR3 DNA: TGTGCCAGCAGTTTCACGGGGGCGGGTGGCTACACCTTC. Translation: CASSFTGAGGYTF.

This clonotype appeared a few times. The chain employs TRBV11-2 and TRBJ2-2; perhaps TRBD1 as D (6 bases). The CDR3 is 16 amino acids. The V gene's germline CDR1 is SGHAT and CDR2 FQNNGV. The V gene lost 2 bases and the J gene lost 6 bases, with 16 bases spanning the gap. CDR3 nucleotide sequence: TGTGCCAGCAGCTTATCTGTGACTCAGGGGTCCGGGGAGCTGTTTTTT. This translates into CASSLSVTQGSGELFF.

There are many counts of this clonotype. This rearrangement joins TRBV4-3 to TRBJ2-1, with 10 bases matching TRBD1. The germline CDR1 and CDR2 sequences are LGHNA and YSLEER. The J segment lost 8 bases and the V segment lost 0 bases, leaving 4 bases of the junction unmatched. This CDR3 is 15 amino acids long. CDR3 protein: CASSQDGTGADEQFF. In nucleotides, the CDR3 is TGCGCCAGCAGCCAAGATGGGACAGGGGCGGATGAGCAGTTCTTC.

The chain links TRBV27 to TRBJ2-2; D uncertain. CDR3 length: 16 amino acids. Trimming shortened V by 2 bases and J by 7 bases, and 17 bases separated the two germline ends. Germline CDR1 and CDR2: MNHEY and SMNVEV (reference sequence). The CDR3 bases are TGTGCCAGCAGTTTAAGGCCCCCCCTTTGGAACGGGGAGCTGTTTTTT. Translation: CASSLRPPLWNGELFF.

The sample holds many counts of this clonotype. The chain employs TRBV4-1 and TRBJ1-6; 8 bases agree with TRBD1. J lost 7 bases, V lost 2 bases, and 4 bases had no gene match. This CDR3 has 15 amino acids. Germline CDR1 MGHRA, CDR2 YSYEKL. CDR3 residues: CASSQHGQGNSPLHF. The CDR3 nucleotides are TGCGCCAGCAGCCAACACGGACAGGGAAATTCACCCCTCCACTTT.

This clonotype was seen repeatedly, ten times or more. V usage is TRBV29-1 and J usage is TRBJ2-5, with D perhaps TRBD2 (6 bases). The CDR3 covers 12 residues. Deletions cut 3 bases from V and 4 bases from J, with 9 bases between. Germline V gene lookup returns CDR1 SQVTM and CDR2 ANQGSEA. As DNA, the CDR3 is TGCAGCGTTGACGTGGGGGGAGAGACCCAGTACTTC. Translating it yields CSVDVGGETQYF.

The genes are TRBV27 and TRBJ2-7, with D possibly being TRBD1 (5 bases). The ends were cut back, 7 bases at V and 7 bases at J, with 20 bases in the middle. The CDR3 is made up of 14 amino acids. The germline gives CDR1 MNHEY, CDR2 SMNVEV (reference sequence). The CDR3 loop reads CASTTLERGGEQYF. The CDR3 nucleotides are TGTGCCAGCACAACCTTAGAAAGGGGTGGTGAGCAGTACTTC.